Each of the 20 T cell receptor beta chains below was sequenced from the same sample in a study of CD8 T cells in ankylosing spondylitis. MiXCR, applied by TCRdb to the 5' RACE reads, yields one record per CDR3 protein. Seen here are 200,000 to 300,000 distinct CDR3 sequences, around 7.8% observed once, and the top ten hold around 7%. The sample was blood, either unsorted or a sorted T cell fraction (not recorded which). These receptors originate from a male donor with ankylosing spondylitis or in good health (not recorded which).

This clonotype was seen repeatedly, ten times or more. The CDR3 protein is CATSDPSGRADTQYF. The CDR3 DNA sequence: TGTGCCACCAGTGATCCCAGCGGGAGGGCGGATACGCAGTATTTT. The chain is built from TRBV24-1 and TRBJ2-3; 10 bases agree with TRBD2. This CDR3 spans 15 amino acids. Germline assignment: CDR1 KGHDR and CDR2 SFDVKD. With 3 bases clipped from V and 6 bases from J, the junction kept 5 bases outside the gene matches.

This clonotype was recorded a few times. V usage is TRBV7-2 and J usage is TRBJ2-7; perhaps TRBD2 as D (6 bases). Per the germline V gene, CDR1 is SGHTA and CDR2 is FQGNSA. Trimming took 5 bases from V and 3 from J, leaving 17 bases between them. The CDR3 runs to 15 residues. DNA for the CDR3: TGTGCCAGCAGCCGTGACGGGACTTCCAACTACGAGCAGTACTTC. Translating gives CASSRDGTSNYEQYF.

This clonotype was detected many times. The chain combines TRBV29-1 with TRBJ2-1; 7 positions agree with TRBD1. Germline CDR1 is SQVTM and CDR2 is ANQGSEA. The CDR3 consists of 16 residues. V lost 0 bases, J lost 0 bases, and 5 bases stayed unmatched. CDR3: CSVEDQDRSSYNEQFF. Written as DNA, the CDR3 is TGCAGCGTTGAAGATCAGGACAGGAGCTCCTACAATGAGCAGTTCTTC.

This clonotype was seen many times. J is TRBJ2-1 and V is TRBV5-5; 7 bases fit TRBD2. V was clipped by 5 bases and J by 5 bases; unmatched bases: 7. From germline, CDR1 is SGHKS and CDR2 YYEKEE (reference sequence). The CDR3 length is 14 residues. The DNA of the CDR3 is TGTGCCAGCAGAACCGGGACTACCAACAATGAGCAGTTCTTC. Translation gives CASRTGTTNNEQFF.

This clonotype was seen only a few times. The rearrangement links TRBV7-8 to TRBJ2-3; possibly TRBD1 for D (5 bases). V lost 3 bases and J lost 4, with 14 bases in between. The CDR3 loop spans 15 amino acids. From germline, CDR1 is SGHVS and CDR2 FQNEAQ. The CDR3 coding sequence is TGTGCCAGCAGCTTCCGACAGACGCTCGCAGATACGCAGTATTTT. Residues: CASSFRQTLADTQYF.

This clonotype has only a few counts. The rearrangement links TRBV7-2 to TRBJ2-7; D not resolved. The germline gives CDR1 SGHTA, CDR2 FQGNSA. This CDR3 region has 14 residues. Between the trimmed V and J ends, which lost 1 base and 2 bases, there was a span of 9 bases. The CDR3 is CASSLVAITYEQYF. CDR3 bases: TGTGCCAGCAGCTTAGTAGCCATAACCTACGAGCAGTACTTC.

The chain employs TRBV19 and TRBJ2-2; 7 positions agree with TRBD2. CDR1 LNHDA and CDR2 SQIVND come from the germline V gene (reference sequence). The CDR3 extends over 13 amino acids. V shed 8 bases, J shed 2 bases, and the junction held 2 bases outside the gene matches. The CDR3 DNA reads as TGTGCCAGTGGGACTACTAACACCGGGGAGCTGTTTTTT. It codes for CASGTTNTGELFF.

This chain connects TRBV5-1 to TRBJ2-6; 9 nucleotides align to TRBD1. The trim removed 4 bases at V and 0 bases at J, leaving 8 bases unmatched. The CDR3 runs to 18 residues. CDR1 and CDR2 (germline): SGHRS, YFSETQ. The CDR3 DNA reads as TGCGCCAGCAGCACCGGACAGGGGTCTTTCTCTGGGGCCAACGTCCTGACTTTC. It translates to CASSTGQGSFSGANVLTF. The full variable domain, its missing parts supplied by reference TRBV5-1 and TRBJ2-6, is KAGVTQTPRYLIKTRGQQVTLSCSPISGHRSVSWYQQTPGQGLQFLFEYFSETQRNKGNFPGRFSGRQFSNSRSEMNVSTLELGDSALYLCASSTGQGSFSGANVLTFGAGSRLTVL.

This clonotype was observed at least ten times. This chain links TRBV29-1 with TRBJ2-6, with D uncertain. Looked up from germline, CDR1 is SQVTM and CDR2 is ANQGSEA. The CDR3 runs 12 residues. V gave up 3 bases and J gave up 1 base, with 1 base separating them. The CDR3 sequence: CSVESGANVLTF. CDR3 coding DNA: TGCAGCGTTGAGTCTGGGGCCAACGTCCTGACTTTC.

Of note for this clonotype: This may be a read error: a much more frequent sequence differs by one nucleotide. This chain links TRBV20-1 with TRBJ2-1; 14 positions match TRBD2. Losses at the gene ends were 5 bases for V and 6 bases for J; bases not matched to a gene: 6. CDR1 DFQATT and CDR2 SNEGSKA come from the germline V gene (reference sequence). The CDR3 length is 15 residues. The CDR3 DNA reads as TGCAGTGCTCCCCCCGGGACTAGCGGGAGCAATGAGCAGTTCTTC. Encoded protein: CSAPPGTSGSNEQFF.

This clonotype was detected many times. CDR3 bases: TGTGCCAGCAGTTTACGACAGAACTATGGCTACACCTTC. Protein: CASSLRQNYGYTF. The chain carries TRBV12-3 or TRBV12-4 and TRBJ1-2; tentatively, D is TRBD1 (5 bases). CDR3 length: 13 residues. V was cut by 2 bases and J by 2 bases, with 6 bases left in between.

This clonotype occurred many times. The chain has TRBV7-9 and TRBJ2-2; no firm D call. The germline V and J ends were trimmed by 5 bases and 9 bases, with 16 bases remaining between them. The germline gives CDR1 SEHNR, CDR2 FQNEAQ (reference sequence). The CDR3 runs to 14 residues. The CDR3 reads CASSLKSGQRELFF. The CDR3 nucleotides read TGTGCCAGCAGCCTAAAATCGGGCCAGCGGGAGCTGTTTTTT.

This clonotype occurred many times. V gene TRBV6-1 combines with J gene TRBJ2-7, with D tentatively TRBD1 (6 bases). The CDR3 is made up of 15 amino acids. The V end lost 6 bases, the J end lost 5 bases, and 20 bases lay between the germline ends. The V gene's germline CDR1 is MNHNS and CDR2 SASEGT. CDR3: CASSLRGPYVHEQYF. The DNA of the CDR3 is TGTGCCAGCAGCCTCAGGGGCCCCTACGTTCACGAGCAGTACTTC.

CDR3 region: CASTPDSSGNTGELFF. The CDR3 region has the DNA TGTGCCAGCACCCCGGACAGTTCGGGGAACACCGGGGAGCTGTTTTTT. This chain connects TRBV2 to TRBJ2-2; TRBD1 might be the D (6 bases). Germline CDR1 and CDR2: SNHLY and FYNNEI. V lost 7 bases and J lost 1, with 16 bases in between. There are 16 residues in the CDR3.

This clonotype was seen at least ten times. For the CDR3, the DNA is TGTGCCAGCAGTCTGGGGGGCCGGAACTACGAGCAGTACTTC. It encodes CASSLGGRNYEQYF. The chain uses TRBV12-3 or TRBV12-4 and TRBJ2-7; D assignment may be TRBD1 or TRBD2 (6 bases each). Trimming pared 5 bases from V and 3 bases from J, leaving 14 bases between. The CDR3 length is 14 residues.

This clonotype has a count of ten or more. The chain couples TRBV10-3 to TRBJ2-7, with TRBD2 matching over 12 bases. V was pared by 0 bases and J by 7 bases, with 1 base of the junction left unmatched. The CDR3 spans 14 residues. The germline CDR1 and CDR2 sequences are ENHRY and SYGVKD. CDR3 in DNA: TGTGCCATCAGTGAGTCCCTAGCGGGAGGGGAGCAGTACTTC. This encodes CAISESLAGGEQYF.

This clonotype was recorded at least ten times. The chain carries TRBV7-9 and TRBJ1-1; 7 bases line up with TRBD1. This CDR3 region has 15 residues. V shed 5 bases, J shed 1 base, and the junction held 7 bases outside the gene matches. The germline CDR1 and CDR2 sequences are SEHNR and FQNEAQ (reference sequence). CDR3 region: CASSPQGGRNTEAFF. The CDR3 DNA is TGTGCCAGCAGCCCCCAGGGGGGAAGGAACACTGAAGCTTTCTTT. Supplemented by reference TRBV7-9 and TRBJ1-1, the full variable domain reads DTGVSQNPRHKITKRGQNVTFRCDPISEHNRLYWYRQTLGQGPEFLTYFQNEAQLEKSRLLSDRFSAERPKGSFSTLEIQRTEQGDSAMYLCASSPQGGRNTEAFFGQGTRLTVV.

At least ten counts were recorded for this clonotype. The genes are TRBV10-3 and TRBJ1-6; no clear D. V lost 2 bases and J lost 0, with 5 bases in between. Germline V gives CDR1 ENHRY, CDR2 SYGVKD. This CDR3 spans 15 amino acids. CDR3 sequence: CAISERSSYNSPLHF. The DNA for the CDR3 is TGTGCCATCAGTGAGCGAAGCTCCTATAATTCACCCCTCCACTTT.

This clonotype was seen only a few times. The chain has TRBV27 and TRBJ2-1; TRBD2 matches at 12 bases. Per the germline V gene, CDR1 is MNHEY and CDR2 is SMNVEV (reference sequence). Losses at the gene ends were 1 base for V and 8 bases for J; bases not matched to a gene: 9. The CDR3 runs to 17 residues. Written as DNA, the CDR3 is TGTGCCAGCAGTTTATTCCTGACTAGCGGGAGTAAGGATGAGCAGTTCTTC. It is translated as CASSLFLTSGSKDEQFF.

DNA of the CDR3: TGCAGCGTTGCACAGGGGGCCGGAGAGACCCAGTACTTC. Protein sequence: CSVAQGAGETQYF. The chain recombines TRBV29-1 with TRBJ2-5, with TRBD1 identical over 9 bases. Germline assignment: CDR1 SQVTM and CDR2 ANQGSEA. The CDR3 has 13 residues. Losses at the gene ends were 4 bases for V and 4 bases for J; bases not matched to a gene: 4.